What follows is one TCR beta chain and its context. The antigen is undetermined. TCRdb analysed the RT-PCR reads with MiXCR anew, one entry per CDR3 protein. The sample includes a few hundred thousand distinct CDR3 sequences, about 10% of them seen just once. This sample is drawn from a study of response to subunit inactivated influenza vaccine. Notes on the study in general: There was a suggestion from the authors that each seasonal influenza vaccination recruits few new T cells.

The CDR3 runs to 12 residues. V lost 3 bases and J 3 bases, leaving 6 bases between the germline ends. From germline, CDR1 is LGHDT and CDR2 YNNKEL (reference sequence). The specimen was PBMCs from blood, collected roughly 48 days after vaccination. The receptor's source is a man aged 45-65 years who received an inactivated influenza vaccine. V usage is TRBV3-1 and J usage is TRBJ2-7, with D uncertain. The CDR3 protein is CASSQADYEQYF. CDR3 nucleotides: TGTGCCAGCAGCCAGGCAGACTACGAGCAGTACTTC.